This T cell receptor beta chain was captured in a study of shared clonotypes between healthy human individuals. Study results and caveats: The sharing of roughly 5% of naive CD4 clonotypes was seen across a handful of donors. Memory subsets generally showed lower estimated richness than naive subsets. In having few donors, the study represented limited genetic and exposure-history diversity.

Using immunoSEQ multiplex PCR, the repertoire was profiled, and TCRdb retains in-frame clones only, with some absent. The data contain over 2,000,000 clones, roughly 93% of them singletons. Naivety among CD8 cells was defined by CD45RO negativity and positive CCR7 selection, thereby excluding terminally differentiated effector memory CD45RA+ cells. V was pared by 4 bases and J by 1 base, with 21 bases of the junction left unmatched. The V gene's germline CDR1 is SQVTM and CDR2 ANQGSEA. The CDR3 is 20 residues long. Concerning this clone: No antigen is known for it.

This clonotype originated in a man aged 18 to 30 in good health. Some clones in this sample may be carry-over from other donors' samples. Sequenced: naive CD8+ T cells from PBMCs. V gene TRBV29-1 combines with J gene TRBJ1-1; 10 bases map to TRBD1. CDR3 in amino acids: CSVAAPRDRGYFLRNTEAFF. In nucleotides, the CDR3 is TGCAGCGTTGCTGCCCCCCGGGACAGGGGTTATTTTCTTAGGAACACTGAAGCTTTCTTT.